A single sample is the source of the 16 T cell receptor beta chains below, sequenced in a study of T cells in Graves' hyperthyroidism and ophthalmopathy. Authors of the study amplified TCR beta CDR3 regions from RNA transcripts. The TCR CDR3 first-round RT-PCR relied on the HTBI primer set. MiXCR was run by TCRdb on the multiplex PCR reads, yielding one entry per CDR3 protein. The sample holds hundreds of thousands of distinct CDR3 sequences, around 15% seen once. The source material was blood. Source of these receptors: a middle-aged woman with Graves' ophthalmopathy.

This clonotype was recorded at least ten times. J is TRBJ2-5 and V is TRBV28; D is ambiguous. The CDR3 contains 13 residues. V lost 0 bases and J lost 4, with 6 bases in between. Germline lookup yields CDR1 MDHEN and CDR2 SYDVKM. This CDR3 reads CASSLWVRETQYF. The CDR3 coding sequence is TGTGCCAGCAGTTTATGGGTTCGAGAGACCCAGTACTTC.

At least ten counts were recorded for this clonotype. This chain connects TRBV28 to TRBJ2-5, with TRBD2 as a possible D gene (5 bases). V lost 2 bases, J lost 7 bases, and 14 bases lay in between. The germline V gene encodes CDR1 MDHEN and CDR2 SYDVKM. The CDR3 runs 14 residues. The CDR3 DNA is TGTGCCAGCAGTTTAAGACTACCCCACGGGACCCAGTACTTC. Translating it yields CASSLRLPHGTQYF.

There are many counts of this clonotype. CDR3 bases: TGTGCCAGCAGCTTCGGGTCCGATGGGGAGCAGTACTTC. Protein: CASSFGSDGEQYF. The genes are TRBV11-2 and TRBJ2-7; D call uncertain. This CDR3 is 13 amino acids long. Germline CDR1 reads SGHAT; CDR2 reads FQNNGV. V was cut by 3 bases and J by 7 bases, with 13 bases left in between.

This clonotype was counted at least ten times. J is TRBJ2-7 and V is TRBV12-3 or TRBV12-4; no firm D call. Trimming removed 3 bases at V and 4 bases at J, with 16 bases between. The CDR3 runs 15 residues. CDR3 loop: CASSFENPLVYEQYF. The CDR3 DNA is TGTGCCAGCAGTTTCGAAAACCCCCTTGTTTACGAGCAGTACTTC.

This clonotype was recorded many times. The rearrangement links TRBV28 to TRBJ1-1, with D maybe TRBD1 (5 bases). Per the germline V gene, CDR1 is MDHEN and CDR2 is SYDVKM. The V gene lost 1 base and the J gene lost 2 bases, with 14 bases spanning the gap. This CDR3 has 16 residues. CDR3 DNA sequence: TGTGCCAGCAGTTTATCCCCCGGCGGGGGTAACACTGAAGCTTTCTTT. Amino acid sequence: CASSLSPGGGNTEAFF.

This clonotype was seen repeatedly, ten times or more. The junction does not match germline at one end; this may be a read error. The J gene is TRBJ1-5, the V gene TRBV6-1; D is perhaps TRBD1 (5 bases). The germline V gene has CDR1 MNHNS and CDR2 SASEGT. The CDR3 totals 18 residues. The CDR3 loop reads CASSEGLGTLYSNQPRHF. The CDR3 DNA reads as TGTGCCAGCAGTGAAGGTCTGGGGACCCTATATAGCAATCAGCCCCGGCATTTT.

Many counts were recorded for this clonotype. This chain links TRBV20-1 with TRBJ2-7, with 11 bases matching TRBD2. V lost 5 bases, J lost 1 base, and 1 base stayed unmatched. This CDR3 spans 13 amino acids. Germline V gene sequence: CDR1 DFQATT, CDR2 SNEGSKA (reference sequence). Here the CDR3 DNA reads TGCAGTGCTTTAGCGGGAGGGTCCTACGAGCAGTACTTC. It specifies CSALAGGSYEQYF.

This clonotype was counted at least ten times. The chain uses TRBV27 and TRBJ2-1; TRBD2 aligns across 12 bases. The V gene's germline CDR1 is MNHEY and CDR2 SMNVEV (reference sequence). This CDR3 contains 15 residues. With V trimmed by 4 bases and J by 8 bases, 6 bases remained unmatched. The CDR3: CASSSLTSGSDEQFF. The CDR3 bases are TGTGCCAGCAGTTCCCTGACTAGCGGGAGTGATGAGCAGTTCTTC.

The chain employs TRBV29-1 and TRBJ1-1, with a tentative D call TRBD1 (6 bases). The V end lost 1 base, the J end lost 1 base, and 16 bases lay between the germline ends. CDR3 size: 16 residues. CDR1 SQVTM and CDR2 ANQGSEA come from the germline V gene. The CDR3: CSVEAPGARSNTEAFF. CDR3 nucleotides: TGCAGCGTTGAAGCCCCGGGGGCCCGGTCGAACACTGAAGCTTTCTTT.

This clonotype was seen a handful of times. The CDR3 loop reads CAWSGRIRDRDYEQYF. CDR3 DNA sequence: TGTGCCTGGAGTGGACGTATCCGGGACAGAGACTACGAGCAGTACTTC. The chain links TRBV30 to TRBJ2-7, with TRBD1 matching over 7 bases. Per the germline V gene, CDR1 is GTSNPN and CDR2 is SVGIG (reference sequence). Trimming took 1 base from V and 3 from J; bases not matched to a gene: 12. This CDR3 comprises 16 residues. The full variable domain, rest sourced from reference TRBV30 and TRBJ2-7, is SQTIHQWPATLVQPVGSPLSLECTVEGTSNPNLYWYRQAAGRGLQLLFYSVGIGQISSEVPQNLSASRPQDRQFILSSKKLLLSDSGFYLCAWSGRIRDRDYEQYFGPGTRLTVT.

V usage is TRBV29-1 and J usage is TRBJ1-2, with 7 bases lining up with TRBD1. CDR3 size: 11 residues. From germline, CDR1 is SQVTM and CDR2 ANQGSEA. Trimming at V came to 6 bases and at J to 4 bases, leaving 2 bases not matched to a gene. The CDR3 DNA reads TGCAGCGTGACAGGGAGCTATGGCTACACCTTC. Translated, it gives CSVTGSYGYTF. Full variable domain (rest looked up from reference TRBV29-1 and TRBJ1-2): SAVISQKPSRDICQRGTSLTIQCQVDSQVTMMFWYRQQPGQSLTLIATANQGSEATYESGFVIDKFPISRPNLTFSTLTVSNMSPEDSSIYLCSVTGSYGYTFGSGTRLTVV.

This clonotype showed up many times. This rearrangement joins TRBV12-3 or TRBV12-4 to TRBJ1-5; TRBD1 might be the D (6 bases). V dropped 10 bases and J dropped 4 bases, with 14 bases sitting between them. The CDR3 consists of 13 residues. Here the CDR3 reads CATGDIPNQPQHF. The CDR3 nucleotides are TGTGCCACGGGGGACATTCCGAATCAGCCCCAGCATTTT.

This clonotype appeared a few times. V is TRBV4-3 and J is TRBJ2-7, with a possible D match to TRBD2 (6 bases). V was cut by 3 bases and J by 3 bases, with 12 bases left in between. The germline CDR1 and CDR2 sequences are LGHNA and YSLEER. The CDR3 runs to 14 residues. CDR3 residues: CASSQGLLNYEQYF. In DNA form, the CDR3 reads TGCGCCAGCAGCCAGGGACTCCTGAACTACGAGCAGTACTTC.

In DNA form, the CDR3 reads TGTGCCAGCAGTTCTCCCCCTTGGAGAGGGCTGGCCTACGAGCAGTACTTC. Translating it yields CASSSPPWRGLAYEQYF. The V and J genes are TRBV6-5 and TRBJ2-7, with D perhaps TRBD2 (5 bases). Between the trimmed V and J ends, which lost 4 bases and 2 bases, there was a span of 21 bases. The CDR3 length is 17 residues. CDR1 and CDR2 (germline): MNHEY, SVGAGI.

In this sample, this clonotype turned up a few times. The J gene is TRBJ1-5, the V gene TRBV9; no definite D call. This CDR3 has 15 residues. Germline CDR1 is SGDLS and CDR2 is YYNGEE. Trimming cost V 2 bases and J 4 bases, with 13 bases left between them. The CDR3 DNA follows: TGTGCCAGCAGCGTTGAGGCAGAGACTAATCAGCCCCAGCATTTT. This codes for CASSVEAETNQPQHF.

In its sample, this clonotype was seen many times. V is TRBV4-1 and J is TRBJ2-5, with 13 bases fitting TRBD2. Trimming at V came to 0 bases and at J to 1 base, leaving 5 bases not matched to a gene. Germline assignment: CDR1 MGHRA and CDR2 YSYEKL. CDR3 length equals 18 residues. The CDR3 protein is CASSQEVRTSGSQETQYF. In DNA form, the CDR3 reads TGCGCCAGCAGCCAAGAAGTCAGGACTAGCGGGAGCCAAGAGACCCAGTACTTC.